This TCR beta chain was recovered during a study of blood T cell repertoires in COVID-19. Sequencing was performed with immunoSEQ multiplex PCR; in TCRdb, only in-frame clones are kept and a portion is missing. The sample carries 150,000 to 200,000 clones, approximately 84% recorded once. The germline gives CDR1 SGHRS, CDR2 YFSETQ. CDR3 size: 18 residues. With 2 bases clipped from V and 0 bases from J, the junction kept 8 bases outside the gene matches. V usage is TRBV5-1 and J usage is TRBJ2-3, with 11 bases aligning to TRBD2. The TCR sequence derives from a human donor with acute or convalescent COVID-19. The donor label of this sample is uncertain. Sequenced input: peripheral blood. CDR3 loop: CASSLGLAGPYSTDTQYF. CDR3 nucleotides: TGCGCCAGCAGCTTAGGACTAGCGGGCCCATATAGCACAGATACGCAGTATTTT.